Listed below are T cell receptor beta chains from one sample, sequenced in a study of blood T cell repertoires in COVID-19. Profiled with immunoSEQ multiplex PCR; TCRdb holds only in-frame clones, not every one. The data hold 150,000 to 200,000 clones, with 81% observed a single time. The sample was peripheral blood. Receptors originate from a man aged 55 to 70 with active or convalescent COVID-19. Both conserved end residues are part of each CDR3. D genes are given only for firm matches. Clone sizes are given selectively: once, few, many, or a class where the clone is expanded.

d_call | j_call | clone_size | v_call | cdr3_aa | cdr3_nt
TRBD1 | TRBJ2-7 | - | TRBV11-2 | CASSSAGTGRLQYF | TGTGCCAGCAGCTCCGCCGGGACAGGGAGGCTGCAGTACTTC
TRBD1 | TRBJ1-1 | few | TRBV29-1 | CSARQGQASPEAFF | TGCAGCGCACGACAGGGCCAGGCTTCGCCTGAAGCTTTCTTT
- | TRBJ1-5 | once | TRBV19 | CASSIDRGGQPQHF | TGTGCCAGTAGTATAGATCGGGGGGGTCAGCCCCAGCATTTT
- | TRBJ1-5 | - | TRBV2 | CASSVESNQPQHF | TGTGCCAGCAGTGTAGAGAGCAATCAGCCCCAGCATTTT
- | TRBJ1-2 | - | TRBV5-4 | CASSFQGLSGYTF | TGTGCCAGCAGCTTCCAGGGTTTAAGTGGCTACACCTTC
TRBD2 | TRBJ2-5 | - | TRBV24-1 | CATSERLAGKQETQYF | TGTGCCACCAGTGAGCGACTAGCGGGGAAACAAGAGACCCAGTACTTC
- | TRBJ2-7 | - | TRBV3-1/TRBV3-2 | CASSQTAASGYEQYF | TGTGCCAGCAGCCAAACGGCGGCGAGCGGCTACGAGCAGTACTTC
TRBD1 | TRBJ2-7 | - | TRBV5-4 | CASSPGGTGAYEQYF | TGTGCCAGCAGCCCCGGTGGGACAGGGGCCTACGAGCAGTACTTC
TRBD2 | TRBJ2-2 | few | TRBV19 | CASSIVSGSNTGELFF | TGTGCCAGTAGTATAGTTAGCGGGTCTAACACCGGGGAGCTGTTTTTT
- | TRBJ1-2 | - | TRBV6-5 | CASRSEGLSYGYTF | TGTGCCAGCAGGTCGGAGGGCCTGAGCTATGGCTACACCTTC
TRBD2 | TRBJ2-2 | many | TRBV6-4 | CASMKSSGSNTGELFF | TGTGCCAGCATGAAGTCTAGCGGGTCGAACACCGGGGAGCTGTTTTTT
- | TRBJ1-1 | - | TRBV15 | CATSREGGAANTEAFF | TGTGCCACCAGCAGAGAGGGGGGGGCAGCGAACACTGAAGCTTTCTTT
- | TRBJ1-2 | - | TRBV15 | CATSTLRTEGYTF | TGTGCCACCAGCACCCTCCGGACAGAGGGCTACACCTTC
- | TRBJ1-4 | - | TRBV12-5 | CASGLGTLIGEKLFF | TGTGCTAGTGGTTTGGGGACTTTGATCGGGGAAAAACTGTTTTTT
TRBD1 | TRBJ1-1 | - | TRBV6-5 | CASSIQTGGVTEAFF | TGTGCCAGCAGTATCCAGACAGGGGGTGTCACTGAAGCTTTCTTT
TRBD2 | TRBJ2-1 | - | TRBV11-2 | CASSLAHVGGSPNEQFF | TGTGCCAGCAGCTTAGCCCACGTAGGCGGGAGCCCCAATGAGCAGTTCTTC
- | TRBJ1-6 | few | TRBV11-2 | CASSLSFGGRSSYNSPLHF | TGTGCCAGCAGCTTAAGCTTCGGGGGTCGAAGCTCCTATAATTCACCCCTCCACTTT
- | TRBJ2-7 | few | TRBV11-2 | CASSLLRGPYEQYF | TGTGCCAGCAGCTTACTCAGGGGACCCTACGAGCAGTACTTC
TRBD2 | TRBJ2-7 | - | TRBV18 | CASSPRTSGGANEQYF | TGTGCCAGCTCACCCCGGACTAGCGGGGGGGCGAATGAGCAGTACTTC
- | TRBJ1-2 | - | TRBV5-6 | CASSFTGNYGYTF | TGTGCCAGCAGCTTTACAGGGAACTATGGCTACACCTTC
- | TRBJ1-6 | - | TRBV6-4 | CASSEAYNSPLHF | TGTGCCAGCAGTGAAGCTTATAATTCACCCCTCCACTTT
- | TRBJ2-3 | many | TRBV11-2 | CASSWRGRADTQYF | TGTGCCAGCAGCTGGCGCGGCCGAGCAGATACGCAGTATTTT
- | TRBJ2-6 | - | TRBV19 | CASSIRESSGANVLTF | TGTGCCAGTAGTATCAGGGAAAGCTCTGGGGCCAACGTCCTGACTTTC
TRBD2 | TRBJ2-7 | once | TRBV28 | CASSLGTSGRYEQYF | TGTGCCAGCAGTTTGGGGACTAGCGGGAGGTACGAGCAGTACTTC
- | TRBJ2-3 | - | TRBV6-2/TRBV6-3 | CASSPPSWVSTDTQYF | TGTGCCAGCAGTCCCCCTAGCTGGGTTAGCACAGATACGCAGTATTTT
TRBD1 | TRBJ1-2 | - | TRBV25-1 | CASSDGTGAGYTF | TGTGCCAGCAGTGACGGGACAGGGGCTGGCTACACCTTC
- | TRBJ1-5 | - | TRBV9 | CASSVGQGGQPQHF | TGTGCCAGCAGCGTTGGGCAGGGCGGTCAGCCCCAGCATTTT
TRBD1 | TRBJ2-7 | - | TRBV5-5 | CASSLLTRGTARHEQYF | TGTGCCAGCAGCTTGTTAACCAGGGGGACAGCAAGACACGAGCAGTACTTC
- | TRBJ2-1 | - | TRBV19 | CASSMPGLSYNEQFF | TGTGCCAGTAGTATGCCAGGGCTATCCTACAATGAGCAGTTCTTC
TRBD2 | TRBJ2-1 | few | TRBV4-2 | CASSQDLAGSYNEQFF | TGTGCCAGCAGCCAAGACCTAGCGGGCTCCTACAATGAGCAGTTCTTC
- | TRBJ1-2 | - | TRBV14 | CASSQFQGGYGYTF | TGTGCCAGCAGCCAGTTTCAGGGCGGCTATGGCTACACCTTC
- | TRBJ1-2 | - | TRBV6-6 | CASRKGDYGYTF | TGTGCCAGCAGGAAAGGGGACTATGGCTACACCTTC
TRBD2 | TRBJ2-3 | few | TRBV5-5 | CASSAGVDTQYF | TGTGCCAGCAGCGCGGGGGTAGATACGCAGTATTTT
TRBD2 | TRBJ2-7 | - | TRBV28 | CASTPMIIAGDEQYF | TGTGCCAGCACCCCGATGATTATAGCGGGCGACGAGCAGTACTTC
- | TRBJ1-2 | - | TRBV5-1 | CASSAGGVNYGYTF | TGCGCCAGCAGCGCCGGGGGGGTTAACTATGGCTACACCTTC
TRBD1 | TRBJ2-5 | - | TRBV5-6 | CASSFNYRGGETQYF | TGTGCCAGCAGCTTTAATTACAGGGGTGGAGAGACCCAGTACTTC
TRBD1 | TRBJ1-5 | - | TRBV6-1 | CASRESGTGVSNQPQHF | TGTGCCAGCAGGGAATCCGGGACAGGGGTTAGCAATCAGCCCCAGCATTTT
- | TRBJ1-3 | - | TRBV7-9 | CASSHTVPFANTIYF | TGTGCCAGCAGCCATACTGTGCCATTTGCAAACACCATATATTTT
- | TRBJ2-1 | - | TRBV19 | CASGVGGNYNEQFF | TGTGCCAGTGGCGTAGGCGGGAACTACAATGAGCAGTTCTTC
- | TRBJ2-1 | - | TRBV7-2 | CASSLSAGPYNEQFF | TGTGCCAGCAGCCTCTCCGCGGGGCCGTACAATGAGCAGTTCTTC
- | TRBJ1-6 | - | TRBV2 | CASTPESGRVTSPLHF | TGTGCCAGCACCCCCGAAAGTGGCAGGGTAACCTCACCCCTCCACTTT
- | TRBJ1-1 | once | TRBV1 | CTSSQDSSGMNTEAFF | TGCACCAGCAGCCAAGATTCCTCAGGCATGAACACTGAAGCTTTCTTT
- | TRBJ2-1 | - | TRBV11-3 | CASSLLPGPYNEQFF | TGTGCCAGCAGCTTACTCCCAGGTCCCTACAATGAGCAGTTCTTC
TRBD1 | TRBJ1-1 | - | TRBV6-1 | CASSEYGQGASEAFF | TGTGCCAGCAGTGAATACGGACAGGGGGCCTCTGAAGCTTTCTTT